This T cell receptor (beta chain) stems from a study of T cell responses to AZD1222 COVID-19 vaccine. Trimming removed 5 bases from V and 4 bases from J, with 15 bases in between. The germline V gene encodes CDR1 SGHVS and CDR2 FNYEAQ. This CDR3 comprises 15 residues. The assay was immunoSEQ multiplex PCR, and TCRdb's table has in-frame clones only and misses some. The table lists fewer than 110,000 clones, roughly 88% of them singletons. This TCR came from an adult in good health. This sequence joins TRBV7-6 and TRBJ1-3; D remains ambiguous. The specimen was peripheral blood, collected on day 0 of AZD1222 vaccination. In DNA form, the CDR3 reads TGTGCCAGCAGCGCCCTTGAGGGCTGGGGAAACACCATATATTTT. As protein: CASSALEGWGNTIYF.